This note documents a single TCR beta chain sequence. Its antigen remains unknown. The data stem from a study of shared clonotypes between healthy human individuals. Study-wide results and caveats: Rarefaction showed sorted-subset sequencing was incomplete despite large depth. Relative to memory subsets, naive subsets generally showed larger estimated richness.

Germline V gene data show CDR1 as SNHLY and CDR2 as FYNNEI. V lost 4 bases, J lost 3 bases, and 17 bases lay in between. This CDR3 spans 16 amino acids. The method was immunoSEQ multiplex PCR; TCRdb's version includes in-frame clones alone and lacks a portion of them. The sample includes some 790,000 clones, about two thirds of them seen just once. Every donor, a Caucasian adult, lived in Nashville, Tennessee. The investigators split CD4+ cells into a CD45RA+ naive subset and a CD45RA-negative memory subset. Sequenced: memory CD4+ T cells sorted from blood. The subset here: CD45RA-negative fraction. The chain uses TRBV2 and TRBJ2-3; either TRBD1 or TRBD2 may fit D (5 bases each). The receptor was derived from a woman under 40 in good health. In DNA form, the CDR3 reads TGTGCCAGCAGTGTACGGGGTGGGGGTTTGACAGATACGCAGTATTTT. This sequence encodes CASSVRGGGLTDTQYF.